The T cell receptor beta chain described here comes from a study of T cells in Graves' hyperthyroidism and ophthalmopathy. This clonotype occurred many times. Authors of the study amplified TCR beta CDR3 regions from RNA transcripts. The study used the HTBI primer set for a first-round RT-PCR of the TCR CDR3. TCRdb re-analysed the multiplex PCR reads in MiXCR, keeping a single row per CDR3 protein. The sample includes under 700,000 distinct CDR3 sequences, about a sixth seen only once; the top ten take about 18%. The sequence derives from a young woman with Graves' hyperthyroidism. Sequencing was carried out using blood.

The CDR3 spells CASSPSGPSEQYF. In nucleotides, the CDR3 is TGTGCCAGCAGCCCCAGTGGTCCTTCCGAGCAGTACTTC. The chain recombines TRBV12-3 or TRBV12-4 with TRBJ2-7; D ambiguous. Trimming shortened V by 6 bases and J by 6 bases, and 15 bases separated the two germline ends. The CDR3 contains 13 residues.